What follows are 20 T cell receptor beta chains derived from one specimen sequenced in a study of cytomegalovirus exposure and HLA in healthy donors (dated by TCRdb to 2016 to 2017). The library was produced with the immunoSEQ multiplex PCR assay. The multiplex PCR relied on a mix of 60 forward primers for TCR Vbeta segments and 13 reverse primers for TCR Jbeta segments. TCRdb's version of the immuneACCESS table is confined to in-frame rearrangements and falls short of the full clone set. An unresolved V gene accounts for under half of the shortfall where checked; the remainder is of unknown origin. The sample table includes over 55,000 clones. Approximately 15% of the sample rests with the top ten. The sample was PBMCs. These receptors all come from a boy aged 5-17 years in good health and CMV-seronegative.

CDR3 in DNA: TGTGCCAGCAGCGAGAACCACAATCAGCCCCAGCATTTT. It yields the protein CASSENHNQPQHF. V usage is TRBV14 and J usage is TRBJ1-5; D call uncertain. Germline CDR1 reads SGHDN; CDR2 reads FVKESK. Trimming pared 5 bases from V and 3 bases from J, leaving 8 bases between. This CDR3 is built from 13 residues. The variable domain in full, with the rest retrieved from reference TRBV14 and TRBJ1-5, is EAGVTQFPSHSVIEKGQTVTLRCDPISGHDNLYWYRRVMGKEIKFLLHFVKESKQDESGMPNNRFLAERTGGTYSTLKVQPAELEDSGVYFCASSENHNQPQHFGDGTRLSIL.

The genes are TRBV7-9 and TRBJ2-1; no clear D gene. Germline V lookup: CDR1 SEHNR, CDR2 FQNEAQ (reference sequence). This CDR3 comprises 12 residues. Trimming took 3 bases from V and 11 from J, leaving 11 bases between them. The CDR3 DNA sequence: TGTGCCAGCAGCTTCAACGTGGGCCAGCAGTTCTTC. Translation gives CASSFNVGQQFF.

The chain is built from TRBV6-4 and TRBJ2-2, with TRBD2 matching over 8 bases. The V and J ends lost 0 bases and 3 bases, in that order; junction bases with no gene match: 9. There are 18 residues in the CDR3. Per the germline V gene, CDR1 is MRHNA and CDR2 is SNTAGT. The CDR3 here is CASSDSGGLAGYTGELFF. CDR3 bases: TGTGCCAGCAGTGACTCGGGTGGGCTAGCGGGTTACACCGGGGAGCTGTTTTTT.

The V and J genes are TRBV14 and TRBJ2-7, with TRBD2 matching 8 bases. Trimming removed 2 bases from V and 3 bases from J; junction bases left unmatched: 3. Germline values: CDR1 SGHDN, CDR2 FVKESK. The CDR3 length is 14 residues. The CDR3 sequence is CASSQSGGGYEQYF. The CDR3 nucleotides are TGTGCCAGCAGCCAATCGGGGGGGGGCTACGAGCAGTACTTC.

The chain employs TRBV5-1 and TRBJ1-2; 7 bases are shared with TRBD1. Unmatched junction bases numbered 4, after V lost 4 bases and J lost 1 base. Germline V CDR1 and CDR2: SGHRS, YFSETQ. The CDR3 is 14 residues long. CDR3 in amino acids: CASSAGTDNYGYTF. The CDR3 bases are TGCGCCAGCAGCGCCGGGACAGATAACTATGGCTACACCTTC.

This rearrangement joins TRBV14 to TRBJ1-5; D is uncertain. CDR1 is SGHDN, CDR2 FVKESK, per germline. The CDR3 is 12 residues long. V lost 0 bases and J lost 12, with 9 bases in between. In DNA form, the CDR3 reads TGTGCCAGCAGCCAAGAGGGAGGGCGCCAGCATTTT. Translating it yields CASSQEGGRQHF.

The genes are TRBV18 and TRBJ1-3; D gene uncertain. The CDR3 spans 15 residues. Germline V lookup: CDR1 KGHSH, CDR2 LQKENI. Trimming shortened V by 3 bases and J by 0 bases, and 9 bases separated the two germline ends. This chain's CDR3 is CASSPPVYSGNTIYF. For the CDR3, the DNA is TGTGCCAGCTCACCGCCGGTTTACTCTGGAAACACCATATATTTT.

This sequence joins TRBV7-3 and TRBJ2-1, with D unclear. The length of the CDR3 is 12 residues. Trimming stripped 5 bases from V and 8 bases from J, with 10 bases between. Germline assignment: CDR1 SGHTA and CDR2 FQGTGA. The CDR3 DNA reads TGTGCCAGCAGCAGTCGAAGCGATGAGCAGTTCTTC. It yields the protein CASSSRSDEQFF.

The chain uses TRBV27 and TRBJ1-5, with D tentatively TRBD1 (5 bases). This CDR3 has 14 amino acids. Trimming removed 5 bases at V and 2 bases at J, with 10 bases between. Germline CDR1 MNHEY, CDR2 SMNVEV (reference sequence). CDR3 in amino acids: CASSGQYGNQPQHF. The CDR3, as DNA: TGTGCCAGCAGTGGACAATATGGCAATCAGCCCCAGCATTTT.

The chain combines TRBV4-3 with TRBJ2-5; 7 nucleotides agree with TRBD2. Germline V gene data show CDR1 as LGHNA and CDR2 as YSLEER. The CDR3 totals 17 residues. V was pared by 0 bases and J by 5 bases, with 12 bases of the junction left unmatched. CDR3 nucleotides: TGCGCCAGCAGCCAAGATCAATACGGGGGGATGTTGGAGACCCAGTACTTC. It encodes CASSQDQYGGMLETQYF.

The CDR3 sequence: CASSITPLAGGEQYF. The CDR3 DNA reads TGTGCCAGCAGCATTACTCCATTAGCGGGAGGGGAGCAGTACTTC. The chain joins TRBV7-2 to TRBJ2-7; TRBD2 agrees at 11 bases. The CDR3 runs 15 residues. V lost 5 bases and J lost 7; bases outside the gene matches: 10. Germline CDR1 reads SGHTA; CDR2 reads FQGNSA.

The chain uses TRBV7-9 and TRBJ1-5; tentative D call: TRBD1 (5 bases). Trimming took off 3 bases at V and 3 bases at J, with 9 bases between the two ends. The CDR3 totals 14 residues. Germline loops: CDR1 SEHNR, CDR2 FQNEAQ (reference sequence). The CDR3 nucleotides are TGTGCCAGCAGCTTCGGCAGGGACAATCAGCCCCAGCATTTT. Translation gives CASSFGRDNQPQHF.

The chain couples TRBV7-9 to TRBJ1-2; TRBD1 might be the D (5 bases). V lost 2 bases, J lost 4 bases, and 11 bases lay in between. The CDR3 sequence is 14 residues long. Germline-derived CDR1 and CDR2 are SEHNR and FQNEAQ (reference sequence). The CDR3 here is CASSLFEDSYGYTF. The CDR3 DNA reads TGTGCCAGCAGCTTATTCGAAGACAGCTATGGCTACACCTTC.

To note about this clone: A junction boundary mismatches the germline segment, possibly from a read error. V usage is TRBV4-2 and J usage is TRBJ2-4; the D is unclear. Germline V gives CDR1 LGHNA, CDR2 YNFKEQ. This CDR3 contains 12 residues. As DNA, the CDR3 is TGTGCCAGCAGCCAAGAAGGAACGGTTCGGGACTTC. This encodes CASSQEGTVRDF.

This clone ranks as medium-sized in terms of frequency. The rearrangement joins TRBV19 to TRBJ1-1; TRBD1 matches at 7 bases. There are 14 residues in the CDR3. V lost 6 bases, J lost 0 bases, and 4 bases stayed unmatched. Germline V gene data show CDR1 as LNHDA and CDR2 as SQIVND (reference sequence). This chain's CDR3 is CASSYTGVNTEAFF. CDR3 nucleotides: TGTGCCAGTAGCTATACAGGGGTGAACACTGAAGCTTTCTTT. Looking up the rest from reference TRBV19 and TRBJ1-1 gives the full variable domain: DGGITQSPKYLFRKEGQNVTLSCEQNLNHDAMYWYRQDPGQGLRLIYYSQIVNDFQKGDIAEGYSVSREKKESFPLTVTSAQKNPTAFYLCASSYTGVNTEAFFGQGTRLTVV.

On this clone: The sample contains more than one DNA sequence encoding this CDR3. The chain employs TRBV27 and TRBJ1-2, with 7 bases lining up with TRBD1. The trim removed 5 bases at V and 2 bases at J, leaving 2 bases unmatched. This CDR3 has 13 amino acids. Germline V gives CDR1 MNHEY, CDR2 SMNVEV (reference sequence). DNA for the CDR3: TGTGCCAGCAGTATACAGGGGAACTATGGCTACACCTTC. Translation gives CASSIQGNYGYTF.

This sequence joins TRBV27 and TRBJ1-2; D remains unclear. V was clipped by 3 bases and J by 8 bases, with 13 bases between them. The V gene's germline CDR1 is MNHEY and CDR2 SMNVEV (reference sequence). The CDR3 covers 13 residues. The DNA of the CDR3 is TGTGCCAGCAGTTTTCAAGGGAAGCGGGGCTACACCTTC. It specifies CASSFQGKRGYTF.

V and J are TRBV6-6 and TRBJ1-6; possible D gene TRBD1, 6 bases. V was shortened by 8 bases and J by 8 bases, with 22 bases between the two germline ends. This CDR3 spans 16 amino acids. Germline lookup yields CDR1 MNHNY and CDR2 SVGAGI (reference sequence). CDR3 DNA sequence: TGTGCCAGCGGATCATGGACAGTTAGAGGATATTCACCCCTCCACTTT. It is translated as CASGSWTVRGYSPLHF.

The V call is TRBV7-9, the J call TRBJ2-7; D is uncertain. Trimming cost V 5 bases and J 4 bases, with 9 bases left between them. The length of the CDR3 is 12 residues. Germline values: CDR1 SEHNR, CDR2 FQNEAQ (reference sequence). The CDR3 loop reads CASSITGYEQYF. The CDR3 nucleotides read TGTGCCAGCAGCATTACGGGTTACGAGCAGTACTTC.

The chain joins TRBV2 to TRBJ1-2; TRBD1 is a possible D gene (6 bases). With 1 base removed from V and 6 bases from J, the gap between germline ends came to 12 bases. Germline lookup yields CDR1 SNHLY and CDR2 FYNNEI. There are 14 residues in the CDR3. The CDR3 DNA reads as TGTGCCAGCAGTGAAGGGCAGGGGATCGATGGCTACACCTTC. Its protein product is CASSEGQGIDGYTF.